This T cell receptor beta chain emerged from a study of response to subunit inactivated influenza vaccine. This clonotype appeared a few times. TCRdb reprocessed the RT-PCR reads with MiXCR, giving one entry per CDR3 protein. The sample records roughly 550,000 distinct CDR3 sequences, around 21% being singletons. The CDR3 extends over 17 amino acids. V lost 0 bases, J lost 3 bases, and 17 bases lay in between. Germline CDR1 reads DFQATT; CDR2 reads SNEGSKA (reference sequence). These data were likewise used in another study, on T cells expressing NK-cell markers. From that study: It was by 5'RACE template switching with UMIs that TCR beta cDNA was made.

This chain joins TRBV20-1 and TRBJ2-2; D tentatively reads TRBD1 or TRBD2 (5 bases each). Sequenced material: CD4+ T cells sorted from PBMCs, taken about 13 days after vaccination. This sequence originates from a man aged 45-65 years who received an inactivated influenza vaccine. The DNA for the CDR3 is TGCAGTGCTAGAGACCCCCGAAGGGGACCAGACACCGGGGAGCTGTTTTTT. Its protein product is CSARDPRRGPDTGELFF.